This T cell receptor beta chain was documented in a study of blood T cell repertoires in COVID-19. About the study: COVID-19 samples, acute and convalescent, were from the United States, Italy and Spain. PBMCs, B-cell-depleted T cells, or T cells provided the cDNA or gDNA that made up the material.

Details on this clone: The sample holds other DNA sequences that translate to the same CDR3.

Self-reported history from a screening survey and questionnaire set each donor's cohort. In the source study's methods: The assay estimated nucleated cells by amplifying reference gene primers. Data came from immunoSEQ multiplex PCR; TCRdb stores just in-frame clones and leaves some out. Clonal size and the V and J genes are those of that table, whereas D and trimming came from the DNA. The sample has roughly 220,000 clones, 80% seen once. Germline V gene lookup returns CDR1 SGHKS and CDR2 YYEKEE (reference sequence). This CDR3 spans 14 amino acids. V was pared by 0 bases and J by 0 bases, with 7 bases between.

The chain uses TRBV5-5 and TRBJ2-7; D remains unclear. Sequencing was done on a sample of PBMCs or T cells enriched from blood (not recorded which). This clonotype originated in a man aged 25-45 years with acute COVID-19. CDR3 sequence: CASSLGLSSYEQYF. CDR3 coding DNA: TGTGCCAGCAGCTTGGGCCTGAGCTCCTACGAGCAGTACTTC.